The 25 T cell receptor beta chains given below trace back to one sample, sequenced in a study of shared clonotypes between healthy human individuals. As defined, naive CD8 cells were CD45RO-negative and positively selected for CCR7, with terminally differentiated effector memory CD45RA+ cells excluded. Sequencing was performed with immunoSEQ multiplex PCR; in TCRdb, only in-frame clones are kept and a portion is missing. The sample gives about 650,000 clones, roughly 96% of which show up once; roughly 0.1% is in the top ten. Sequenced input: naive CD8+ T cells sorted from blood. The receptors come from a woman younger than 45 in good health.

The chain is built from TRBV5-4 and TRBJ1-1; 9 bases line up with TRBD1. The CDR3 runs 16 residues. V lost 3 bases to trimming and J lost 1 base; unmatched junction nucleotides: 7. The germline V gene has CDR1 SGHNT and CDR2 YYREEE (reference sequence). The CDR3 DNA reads TGTGCCAGCAGCTCCTGGAAGGGACAGGGGAACACTGAAGCTTTCTTT. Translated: CASSSWKGQGNTEAFF.

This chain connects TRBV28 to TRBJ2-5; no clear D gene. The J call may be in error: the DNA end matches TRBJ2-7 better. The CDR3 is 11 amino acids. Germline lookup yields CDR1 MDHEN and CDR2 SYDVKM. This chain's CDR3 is CASSFGHEQYF. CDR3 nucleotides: TGTGCCAGCAGCTTTGGCCACGAGCAGTACTTC.

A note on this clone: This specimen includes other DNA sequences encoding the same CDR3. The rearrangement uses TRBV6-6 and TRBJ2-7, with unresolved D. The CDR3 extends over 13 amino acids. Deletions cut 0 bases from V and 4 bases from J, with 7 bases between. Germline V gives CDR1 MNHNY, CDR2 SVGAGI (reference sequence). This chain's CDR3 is CASSYSTSYEQYF. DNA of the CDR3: TGTGCCAGCAGTTACTCCACTTCGTACGAGCAGTACTTC.

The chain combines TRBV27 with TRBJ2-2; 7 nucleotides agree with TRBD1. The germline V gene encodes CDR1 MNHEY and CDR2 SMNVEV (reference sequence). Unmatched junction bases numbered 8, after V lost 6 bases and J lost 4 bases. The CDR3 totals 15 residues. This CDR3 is CASSPDRDSTGELFF. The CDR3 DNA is TGTGCCAGCAGCCCCGACAGGGATAGCACCGGGGAGCTGTTTTTT.

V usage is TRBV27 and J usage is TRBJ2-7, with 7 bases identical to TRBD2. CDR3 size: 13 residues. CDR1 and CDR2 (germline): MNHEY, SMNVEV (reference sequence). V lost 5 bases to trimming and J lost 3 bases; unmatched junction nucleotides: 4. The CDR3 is CASSLPGGYEQYF. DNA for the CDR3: TGTGCCAGCAGTCTACCGGGGGGCTACGAGCAGTACTTC.

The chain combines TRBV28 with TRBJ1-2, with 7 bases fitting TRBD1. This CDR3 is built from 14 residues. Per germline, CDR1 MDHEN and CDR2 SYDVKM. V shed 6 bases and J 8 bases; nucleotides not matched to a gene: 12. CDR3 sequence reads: CASSPPTGNQGYTF. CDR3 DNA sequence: TGTGCCAGCAGCCCCCCGACAGGGAATCAGGGCTACACCTTC.

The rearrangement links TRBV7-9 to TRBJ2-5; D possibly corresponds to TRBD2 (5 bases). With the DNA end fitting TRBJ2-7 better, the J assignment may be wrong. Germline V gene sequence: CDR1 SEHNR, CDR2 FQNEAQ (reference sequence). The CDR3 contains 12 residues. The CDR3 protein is CASSLGGHEQYF. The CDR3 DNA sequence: TGTGCCAGCAGCTTAGGAGGGCACGAGCAGTACTTC.

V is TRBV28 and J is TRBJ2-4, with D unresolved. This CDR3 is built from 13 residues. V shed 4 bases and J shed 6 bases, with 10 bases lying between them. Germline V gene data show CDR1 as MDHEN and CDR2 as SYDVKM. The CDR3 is CASSYGPGNIQYF. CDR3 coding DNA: TGTGCCAGCAGTTATGGGCCGGGAAACATTCAGTACTTC.

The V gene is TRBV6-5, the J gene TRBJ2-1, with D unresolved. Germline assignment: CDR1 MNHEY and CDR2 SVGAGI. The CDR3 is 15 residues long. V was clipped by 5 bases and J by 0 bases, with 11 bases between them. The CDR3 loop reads CASSQDVSSYNEQFF. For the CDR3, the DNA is TGTGCCAGCAGTCAGGACGTCAGCTCCTACAATGAGCAGTTCTTC.

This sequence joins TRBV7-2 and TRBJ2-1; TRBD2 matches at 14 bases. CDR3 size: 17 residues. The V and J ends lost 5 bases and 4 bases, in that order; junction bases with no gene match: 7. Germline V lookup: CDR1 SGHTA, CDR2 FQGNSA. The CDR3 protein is CASSAHRTSGRYNEQFF. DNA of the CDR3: TGTGCCAGCAGCGCCCACAGGACTAGCGGGAGGTACAATGAGCAGTTCTTC.

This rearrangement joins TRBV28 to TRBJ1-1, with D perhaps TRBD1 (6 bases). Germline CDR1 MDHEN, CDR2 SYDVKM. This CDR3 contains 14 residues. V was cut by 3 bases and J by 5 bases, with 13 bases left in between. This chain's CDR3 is CASSLYRVYTEAFF. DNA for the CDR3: TGTGCCAGCAGTTTGTACAGGGTTTATACTGAAGCTTTCTTT.

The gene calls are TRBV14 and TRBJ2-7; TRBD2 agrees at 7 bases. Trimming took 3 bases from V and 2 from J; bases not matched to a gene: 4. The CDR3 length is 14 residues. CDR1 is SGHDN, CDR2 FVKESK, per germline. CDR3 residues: CASSQAREAYEQYF. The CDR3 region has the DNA TGTGCCAGCAGCCAGGCCCGGGAGGCCTACGAGCAGTACTTC. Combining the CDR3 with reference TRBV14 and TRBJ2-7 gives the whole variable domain EAGVTQFPSHSVIEKGQTVTLRCDPISGHDNLYWYRRVMGKEIKFLLHFVKESKQDESGMPNNRFLAERTGGTYSTLKVQPAELEDSGVYFCASSQAREAYEQYFGPGTRLTVT.

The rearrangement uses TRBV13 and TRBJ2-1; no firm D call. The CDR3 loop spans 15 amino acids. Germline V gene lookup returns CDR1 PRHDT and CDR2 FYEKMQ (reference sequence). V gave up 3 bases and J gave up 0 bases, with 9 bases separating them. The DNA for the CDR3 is TGTGCCAGCAGCTTTTGGAGTAGCTCCTACAATGAGCAGTTCTTC. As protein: CASSFWSSSYNEQFF.

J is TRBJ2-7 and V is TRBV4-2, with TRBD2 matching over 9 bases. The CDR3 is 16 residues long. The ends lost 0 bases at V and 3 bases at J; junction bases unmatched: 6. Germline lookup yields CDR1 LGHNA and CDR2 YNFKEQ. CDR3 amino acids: CASSQDPTSGYYEQYF. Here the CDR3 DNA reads TGTGCCAGCAGCCAAGATCCGACTAGCGGATACTACGAGCAGTACTTC.

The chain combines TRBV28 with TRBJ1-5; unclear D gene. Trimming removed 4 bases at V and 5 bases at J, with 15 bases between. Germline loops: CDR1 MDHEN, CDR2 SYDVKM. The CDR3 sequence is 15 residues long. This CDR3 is CASSSSDYGDQPQHF. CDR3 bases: TGTGCCAGCAGTTCGAGCGACTATGGGGATCAGCCCCAGCATTTT. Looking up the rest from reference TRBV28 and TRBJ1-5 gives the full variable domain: DVKVTQSSRYLVKRTGEKVFLECVQDMDHENMFWYRQDPGLGLRLIYFSYDVKMKEKGDIPEGYSVSREKKERFSLILESASTNQTSMYLCASSSSDYGDQPQHFGDGTRLSIL.

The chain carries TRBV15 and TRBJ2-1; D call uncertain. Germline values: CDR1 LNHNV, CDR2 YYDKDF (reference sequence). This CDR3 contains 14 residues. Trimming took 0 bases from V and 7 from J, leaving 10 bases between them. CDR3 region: CATSREEDWNEQFF. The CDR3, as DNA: TGTGCCACCAGCAGAGAGGAAGATTGGAATGAGCAGTTCTTC.

The CDR3 is CASSQVGQYNEQFF. CDR3 sequence (DNA): TGCGCCAGCAGCCAAGTAGGACAGTACAATGAGCAGTTCTTC. The chain couples TRBV4-1 to TRBJ2-1, with a weak D call TRBD1 (6 bases). Germline lookup yields CDR1 MGHRA and CDR2 YSYEKL. V gave up 1 base and J gave up 4 bases, with 8 bases separating them. The length of the CDR3 is 14 residues.

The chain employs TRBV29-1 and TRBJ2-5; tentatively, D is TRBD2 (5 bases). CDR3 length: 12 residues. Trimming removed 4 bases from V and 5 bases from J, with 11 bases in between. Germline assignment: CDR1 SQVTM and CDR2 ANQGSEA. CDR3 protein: CSVVWERETQYF. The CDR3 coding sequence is TGCAGCGTTGTTTGGGAGAGGGAGACCCAGTACTTC.

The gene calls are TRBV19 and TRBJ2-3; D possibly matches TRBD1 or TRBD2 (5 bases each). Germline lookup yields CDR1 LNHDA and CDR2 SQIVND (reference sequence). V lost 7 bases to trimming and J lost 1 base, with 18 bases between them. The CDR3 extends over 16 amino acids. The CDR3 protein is CASTSEGRLGTDTQYF. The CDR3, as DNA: TGTGCCAGTACCTCAGAGGGGAGATTGGGCACAGATACGCAGTATTTT.

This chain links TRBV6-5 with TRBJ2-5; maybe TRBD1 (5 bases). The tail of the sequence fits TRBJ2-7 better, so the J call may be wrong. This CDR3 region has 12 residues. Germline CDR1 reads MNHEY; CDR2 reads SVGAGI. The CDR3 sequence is CASGTGSYEQYF. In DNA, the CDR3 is TGTGCCAGCGGAACAGGTTCCTACGAGCAGTACTTC.

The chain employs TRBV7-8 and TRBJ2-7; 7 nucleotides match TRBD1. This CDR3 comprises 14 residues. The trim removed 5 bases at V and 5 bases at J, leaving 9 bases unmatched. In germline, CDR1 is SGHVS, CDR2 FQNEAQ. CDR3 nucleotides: TGTGCCAGCAGCATTCGACAGGGAAGAGACGAGCAGTACTTC. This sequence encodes CASSIRQGRDEQYF.

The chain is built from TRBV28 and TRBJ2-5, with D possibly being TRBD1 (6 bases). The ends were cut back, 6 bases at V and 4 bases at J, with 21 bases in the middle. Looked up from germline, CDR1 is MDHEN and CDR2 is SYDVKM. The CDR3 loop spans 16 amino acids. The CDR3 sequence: CASSHNYRVGGETQYF. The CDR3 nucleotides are TGTGCCAGCAGCCATAATTACAGGGTCGGAGGAGAGACCCAGTACTTC.

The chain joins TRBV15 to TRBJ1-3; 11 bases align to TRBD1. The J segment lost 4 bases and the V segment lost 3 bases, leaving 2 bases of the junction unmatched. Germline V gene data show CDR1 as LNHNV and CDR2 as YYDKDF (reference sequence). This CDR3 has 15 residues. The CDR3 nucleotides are TGTGCCACCAGCAGGGACAGGGGGCGCGGAAACACCATATATTTT. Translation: CATSRDRGRGNTIYF.

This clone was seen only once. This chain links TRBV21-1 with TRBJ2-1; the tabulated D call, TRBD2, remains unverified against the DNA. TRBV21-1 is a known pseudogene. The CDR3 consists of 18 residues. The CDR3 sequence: CASSILAEAPRQNNEQFF. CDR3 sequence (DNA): TGTGCCAGCAGCATACTAGCGGAAGCCCCCAGACAAAACAATGAGCAGTTCTTC.

CDR3 coding DNA: TGTGCCAGTCACAGTTACAATGAGCAGTTCTTC. Its translation: CASHSYNEQFF. This chain links TRBV28 with TRBJ2-1; unclear D gene. CDR1 is MDHEN and CDR2 is SYDVKM in the germline V gene. This CDR3 region has 11 residues. V lost 9 bases and J lost 4, with 7 bases in between.